The next 5 T cell receptor beta chains were all read from a single sample in a study of CD8 T cells in Susac syndrome. After extraction with the RNeasy kit, 0.5 to 1 ug of the RNA was reverse transcribed using random hexamers. One entry per CDR3 protein, called by TCRdb with MiXCR from the immunoSEQ multiplex PCR reads. The repertoire holds roughly 330,000 distinct CDR3 sequences, with approximately 90% as singletons. Sequencing used CD4+ T cells from PBMCs. The receptors come from a human donor with multiple sclerosis.

CDR3 sequence: CASSNGGSPLHF. The CDR3 nucleotides are TGTGCCAGCAGCAATGGGGGCTCACCCCTCCACTTT. The V call is TRBV13, the J call TRBJ1-6; the D gene is possibly TRBD1 (6 bases). From germline, CDR1 is PRHDT and CDR2 FYEKMQ (reference sequence). Deletions cut 5 bases from V and 10 bases from J, with 9 bases between. The CDR3 extends over 12 amino acids. The whole variable domain, remainder taken from reference TRBV13 and TRBJ1-6, is AAGVIQSPRHLIKEKRETATLKCYPIPRHDTVYWYQQGPGQDPQFLISFYEKMQSDKGSIPDRFSAQQFSDYHSELNMSSLELGDSALYFCASSNGGSPLHFGNGTRLTVT.

The chain has TRBV5-6 and TRBJ1-2, with D perhaps TRBD1 (5 bases). Germline loops: CDR1 SGHDT, CDR2 YYEEEE. CDR3 length: 12 residues. With 1 base removed from V and 5 bases from J, the gap between germline ends came to 6 bases. The DNA for the CDR3 is TGTGCCAGCAGCTTGAGGGGATATGGCTACACCTTC. Protein: CASSLRGYGYTF.

This chain uses TRBV9 with TRBJ1-3; D is possibly TRBD1 (5 bases). CDR1 is SGDLS, CDR2 YYNGEE, per germline. V was clipped by 4 bases and J by 1 base, with 18 bases between them. This CDR3 is 17 amino acids long. The DNA of the CDR3 is TGTGCCAGCAGCCCCCGAGGGGACGGAGCTTCTGGAAACACCATATATTTT. The encoded protein is CASSPRGDGASGNTIYF. Together with reference TRBV9 and TRBJ1-3, the CDR3 gives the full variable domain: DSGVTQTPKHLITATGQRVTLRCSPRSGDLSVYWYQQSLDQGLQFLIQYYNGEERAKGNILERFSAQQFPDLHSELNLSSLELGDSALYFCASSPRGDGASGNTIYFGEGSWLTVV.

V and J are TRBV7-9 and TRBJ1-2; no clear D gene. CDR1 is SEHNR, CDR2 FQNEAQ, per germline (reference sequence). The CDR3 loop spans 14 amino acids. Deletions cut 10 bases from V and 3 bases from J, with 18 bases between. In DNA form, the CDR3 reads TGTGCCACGACCCCGAACTTCGGCGACTATGGCTACACCTTC. This encodes CATTPNFGDYGYTF.

This sequence joins TRBV19 and TRBJ1-1, with 7 bases identical to TRBD1. The V and J ends lost 4 bases and 2 bases, in that order; junction bases with no gene match: 16. Germline-derived CDR1 and CDR2 are LNHDA and SQIVND (reference sequence). The length of the CDR3 is 18 residues. CDR3 region: CASSKTIRDRSKNTEAFF. The CDR3, as DNA: TGTGCCAGTAGTAAAACAATTAGGGACAGATCGAAAAACACTGAAGCTTTCTTT.